Below, 21 T cell receptor beta chains from the same sample are listed, as sequenced in a study of T cells in Graves' hyperthyroidism and ophthalmopathy. Amplified regions were TCR beta CDR3 sequences from RNA transcripts. In the first-round RT-PCR of the TCR CDR3, the HTBI primer set was used. TCRdb used MiXCR to reprocess the multiplex PCR reads, holding one entry per CDR3 protein. The sample yields approximately 560,000 distinct CDR3 sequences, roughly 50% seen once. Sequencing was done on a sample of peripheral blood or thyroid tissue (not recorded which). The receptor source for this set is a woman under 30 with Graves' hyperthyroidism.

The chain couples TRBV29-1 to TRBJ1-1, with D uncertain. The CDR3 runs to 17 residues. V was clipped by 2 bases and J by 1 base, with 20 bases between them. CDR1 and CDR2 from the germline V gene are SQVTM and ANQGSEA. The CDR3 DNA sequence: TGCAGCGTTGAACAGATCGTTCGGGAAGGAAGGAACACTGAAGCTTTCTTT. Translating it yields CSVEQIVREGRNTEAFF.

This clonotype was picked up many times. The rearrangement links TRBV7-2 to TRBJ1-2; D ambiguous. The CDR3 is 15 amino acids. Looked up from germline, CDR1 is SGHTA and CDR2 is FQGNSA. V shed 5 bases and J shed 0 bases, with 13 bases lying between them. CDR3 residues: CASSPTRLPNYGYTF. CDR3 coding DNA: TGTGCCAGCAGCCCCACAAGGCTCCCTAACTATGGCTACACCTTC.

A note on this clonotype: Germline and junction disagree at one end, which may indicate a read error. The chain has TRBV7-6 and TRBJ2-7, with a tentative D call TRBD1 (6 bases). The CDR3 has 15 residues. Germline-derived CDR1 and CDR2 are SGHVS and FNYEAQ. The CDR3 sequence is CACSQVRGSSYEQYF. CDR3 nucleotide sequence: TGTGCCTGCAGCCAAGTCAGGGGTTCCTCCTACGAGCAGTACTTC. Supplemented by reference TRBV7-6 and TRBJ2-7, the full variable domain reads GAGVSQSPRYKVTKRGQDVALRCDPISGHVSLYWYRQALGQGPEFLTYFNYEAQQDKSGLPNDRFSAERPEGSISTLTIQRTEQRDSAMYRCACSQVRGSSYEQYFGPGTRLTVT.

This clonotype was seen at least ten times. The chain uses TRBV2 and TRBJ2-7; D might be TRBD2 (6 bases). Trimming shortened V by 3 bases and J by 7 bases, and 13 bases separated the two germline ends. The CDR3 runs 13 residues. The germline CDR1 and CDR2 sequences are SNHLY and FYNNEI. CDR3 loop: CASSDAGMGEQYF. In DNA form, the CDR3 reads TGTGCCAGCAGTGATGCGGGGATGGGGGAGCAGTACTTC.

CDR3 region: CASSPIAGAGYEQYF. The CDR3 DNA is TGTGCCAGCAGCCCGATAGCGGGAGCCGGCTACGAGCAGTACTTC. The rearrangement uses TRBV7-3 and TRBJ2-7, with TRBD2 matching over 9 bases. The V and J ends lost 5 bases and 3 bases, in that order; junction bases with no gene match: 8. CDR3 length: 15 amino acids. From germline, CDR1 is SGHTA and CDR2 FQGTGA.

V usage is TRBV7-6 and J usage is TRBJ1-1, with TRBD1 as a possible D gene (5 bases). With 4 bases removed from V and 2 bases from J, the gap between germline ends came to 14 bases. There are 15 residues in the CDR3. Germline CDR1 reads SGHVS; CDR2 reads FNYEAQ. The CDR3 is CASSSAYRSNTEAFF. The CDR3 DNA reads TGTGCCAGCAGCTCAGCTTACAGGAGCAACACTGAAGCTTTCTTT.

The rearrangement joins TRBV9 to TRBJ1-4; maybe TRBD1 (5 bases). Germline CDR1 is SGDLS and CDR2 is YYNGEE. There are 15 residues in the CDR3. The V end lost 3 bases, the J end lost 5 bases, and 14 bases lay between the germline ends. The CDR3 DNA is TGTGCCAGCAGCGACACTGCGGGGCTAAATGAAAAACTGTTTTTT. Translating gives CASSDTAGLNEKLFF.

This clonotype has a single count. V gene TRBV2 combines with J gene TRBJ1-5; 10 positions agree with TRBD1. The germline gives CDR1 SNHLY, CDR2 FYNNEI. The CDR3 is made up of 16 amino acids. With V trimmed by 1 base and J by 5 bases, 5 bases remained unmatched. The CDR3 here is CASSEVGQGGDQPQHF. The CDR3 DNA follows: TGTGCCAGCAGTGAAGTAGGACAGGGGGGCGATCAGCCCCAGCATTTT.

This clonotype was detected only a few times. The chain employs TRBV2 and TRBJ2-5; 10 bases fit TRBD1. Germline CDR1 is SNHLY and CDR2 is FYNNEI. After removal of 6 bases from V and 3 bases from J, the junction contained 7 bases not matched to a gene. The CDR3 spans 15 residues. CDR3 DNA: TGTGCCAGCAGGGGGACAGGGGACCTAAAAGAGACCCAGTACTTC. Its protein product is CASRGTGDLKETQYF.

The gene calls are TRBV7-4 and TRBJ1-5, with D perhaps TRBD1 (5 bases). This CDR3 has 18 amino acids. The germline V and J ends were trimmed by 3 bases and 5 bases, with 23 bases remaining between them. Per germline, CDR1 SGHVT and CDR2 SQSDAQ. DNA of the CDR3: TGTGCCAGCAGCTTTAGGACGGGGACCCCCTTGGTAGATCAGCCCCAGCATTTT. It encodes CASSFRTGTPLVDQPQHF.

In its sample, this clonotype was seen once. This chain connects TRBV20-1 to TRBJ2-5, with unresolved D. From germline, CDR1 is DFQATT and CDR2 SNEGSKA (reference sequence). V was clipped by 6 bases and J by 4 bases, with 21 bases between them. The length of the CDR3 is 15 residues. CDR3 bases: TGCAGTGCCACCAGTGACTCGACCTACCGAGAGACCCAGTACTTC. Its protein is CSATSDSTYRETQYF.

The chain is built from TRBV5-1 and TRBJ2-7, with D perhaps TRBD2 (6 bases). Germline CDR1 reads SGHRS; CDR2 reads YFSETQ. The CDR3 consists of 12 residues. The CDR3 DNA is TGCCGGGGGAAAGCGGACCCCTACGAGCAGTACTTC. This gives the protein CRGKADPYEQYF. Full variable domain (outside the CDR3, taken from reference TRBV5-1 and TRBJ2-7): KAGVTQTPRYLIKTRGQQVTLSCSPISGHRSVSWYQQTPGQGLQFLFEYFSETQRNKGNFPGRFSGRQFSNSRSEMNVSTLELGDSALYLCRGKADPYEQYFGPGTRLTVT.

The V gene is TRBV7-8, the J gene TRBJ1-1; weak D call: TRBD1 (5 bases). Germline-derived CDR1 and CDR2 are SGHVS and FQNEAQ. The CDR3 is made up of 15 amino acids. V lost 2 bases to trimming and J lost 3 bases, with 13 bases between them. The CDR3 region has the DNA TGTGCCAGCAGCTTAAAGTGGGAAGGGGACACTGAAGCTTTCTTT. Translated, it gives CASSLKWEGDTEAFF.

The rearrangement uses TRBV2 and TRBJ2-7, with 9 bases matching TRBD1. This CDR3 comprises 16 residues. Looked up from germline, CDR1 is SNHLY and CDR2 is FYNNEI. V lost 4 bases, J lost 3 bases, and 10 bases stayed unmatched. The CDR3 protein is CASSVGGMGQGYEQYF. CDR3 DNA sequence: TGTGCCAGCAGTGTAGGTGGTATGGGACAGGGCTACGAGCAGTACTTC.

For the CDR3, the DNA is TGTGCCAGCAGCCAAGGGCCAACCGATCAGCCCCAGCATTTT. Amino acid sequence: CASSQGPTDQPQHF. The chain uses TRBV14 and TRBJ1-5, with D unresolved. CDR1 and CDR2 from the germline V gene are SGHDN and FVKESK. The CDR3 is 14 residues long. V lost 1 base, J lost 5 bases, and 9 bases lay in between.

On this clonotype: The junction and the germline gene differ at one end; a read error may be behind it. The DNA for the CDR3 is TGTGCCGGCAGCTTAGTCGGGGAAGCTTTCTTT. Its protein is CAGSLVGEAFF. The rearrangement links TRBV7-9 to TRBJ1-1, with D uncertain. Germline V gene data show CDR1 as SEHNR and CDR2 as FQNEAQ (reference sequence). This CDR3 region has 11 residues.

On this clonotype: One base away lies a much larger clone, so this may be a sequencing read error. The chain has TRBV9 and TRBJ1-3; unclear D gene. The CDR3 covers 13 residues. Germline V lookup: CDR1 SGDLS, CDR2 YYNGEE. This CDR3 reads CASSPTAGNPIYF. DNA for the CDR3: TGTGCCAGCAGCCCAACGGCTGGAAACCCCATATATTTT.

The chain couples TRBV29-1 to TRBJ1-5; 9 bases align to TRBD1. The CDR3 contains 16 residues. Germline-derived CDR1 and CDR2 are SQVTM and ANQGSEA. The CDR3 sequence is CSAILGQGYSNQPQHF. The CDR3 DNA reads as TGCAGTGCTATTCTAGGACAGGGGTATAGCAATCAGCCCCAGCATTTT.

This clonotype was seen a few times. The chain has TRBV20-1 and TRBJ2-5; D may be TRBD2 (6 bases). V dropped 5 bases and J dropped 3 bases, with 16 bases sitting between them. The CDR3 spans 14 residues. CDR1 and CDR2 (germline): DFQATT, SNEGSKA (reference sequence). The CDR3 DNA reads TGCAGTGCTTCGCCGGGACTGAGAGAAGAGACCCAGTACTTC. This encodes CSASPGLREETQYF.

The chain carries TRBV7-9 and TRBJ1-2; D unresolved. CDR3 length: 14 residues. V was cut by 4 bases and J by 8 bases, with 17 bases left in between. Germline V gene sequence: CDR1 SEHNR, CDR2 FQNEAQ (reference sequence). The CDR3 sequence: CASSYARTIYGYTF. CDR3 sequence (DNA): TGTGCCAGCAGCTATGCACGGACTATCTACGGCTACACCTTC.

This clonotype was detected many times. This sequence joins TRBV7-9 and TRBJ1-4; D remains ambiguous. Trimming stripped 3 bases from V and 5 bases from J, with 7 bases between. The CDR3 sequence is 13 residues long. The germline CDR1 and CDR2 sequences are SEHNR and FQNEAQ (reference sequence). The CDR3 sequence: CASSFSGNEKLFF. CDR3 sequence (DNA): TGTGCCAGCAGCTTTAGCGGGAATGAAAAACTGTTTTTT.